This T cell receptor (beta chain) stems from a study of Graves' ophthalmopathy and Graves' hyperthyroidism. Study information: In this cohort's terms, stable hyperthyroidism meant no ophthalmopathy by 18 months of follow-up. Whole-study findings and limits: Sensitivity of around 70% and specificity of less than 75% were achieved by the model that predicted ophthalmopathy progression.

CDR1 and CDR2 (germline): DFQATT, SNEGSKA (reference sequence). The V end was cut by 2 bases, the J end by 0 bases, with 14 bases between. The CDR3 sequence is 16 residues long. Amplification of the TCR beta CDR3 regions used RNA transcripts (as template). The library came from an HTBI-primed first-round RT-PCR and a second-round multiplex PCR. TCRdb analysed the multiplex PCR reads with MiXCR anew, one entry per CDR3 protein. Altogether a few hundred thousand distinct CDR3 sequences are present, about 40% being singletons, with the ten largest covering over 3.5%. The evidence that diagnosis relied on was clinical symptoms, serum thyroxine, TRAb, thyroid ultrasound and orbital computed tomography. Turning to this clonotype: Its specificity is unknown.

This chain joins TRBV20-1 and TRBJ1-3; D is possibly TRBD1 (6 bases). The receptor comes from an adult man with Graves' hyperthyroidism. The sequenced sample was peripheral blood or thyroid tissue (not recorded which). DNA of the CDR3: TGCAGTGCTAGACCTAGCGGGGGCCCCTCTGGAAACACCATATATTTT. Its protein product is CSARPSGGPSGNTIYF.